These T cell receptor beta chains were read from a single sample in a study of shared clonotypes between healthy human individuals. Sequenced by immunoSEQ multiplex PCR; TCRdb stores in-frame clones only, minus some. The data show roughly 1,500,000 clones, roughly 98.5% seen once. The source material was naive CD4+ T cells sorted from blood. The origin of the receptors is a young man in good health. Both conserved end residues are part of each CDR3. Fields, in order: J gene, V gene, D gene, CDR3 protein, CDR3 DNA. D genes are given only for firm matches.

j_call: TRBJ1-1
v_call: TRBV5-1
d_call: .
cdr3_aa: CASSSDSLNTEAFF
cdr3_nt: TGCGCCAGCAGCTCCGACAGCTTGAACACTGAAGCTTTCTTT

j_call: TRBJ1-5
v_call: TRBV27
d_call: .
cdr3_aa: CASSSWGQPQHF
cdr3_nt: TGTGCCAGCAGTTCATGGGGTCAGCCCCAGCATTTT

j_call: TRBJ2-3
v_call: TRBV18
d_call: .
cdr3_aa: CASSPLQGVGAADTQYF
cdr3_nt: TGTGCCAGCTCACCCCTCCAAGGAGTCGGGGCGGCAGATACGCAGTATTTT

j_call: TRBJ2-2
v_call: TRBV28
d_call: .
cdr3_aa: CASSSSGFTGELFF
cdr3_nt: TGTGCCAGCAGCTCCAGCGGCTTCACCGGGGAGCTGTTTTTT

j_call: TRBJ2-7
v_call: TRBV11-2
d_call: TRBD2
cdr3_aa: CASSSGLALYEQYF
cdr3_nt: TGTGCCAGCAGTTCCGGACTAGCCCTCTACGAGCAGTACTTC

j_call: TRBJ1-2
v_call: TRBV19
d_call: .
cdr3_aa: CASSPRPRGGYTF
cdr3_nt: TGTGCCAGTAGTCCACGCCCCCGGGGTGGCTACACCTTC

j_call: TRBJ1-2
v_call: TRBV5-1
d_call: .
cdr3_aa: CASSLGRGRGYTF
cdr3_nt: TGCGCCAGCAGCTTAGGGCGCGGTCGGGGCTACACCTTC

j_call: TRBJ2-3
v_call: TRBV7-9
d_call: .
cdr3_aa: CASSRQGKGTDTQYF
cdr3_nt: TGTGCCAGCAGCCGTCAGGGGAAGGGCACAGATACGCAGTATTTT

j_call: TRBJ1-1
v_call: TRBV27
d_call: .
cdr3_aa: CASSFRDNTEAFF
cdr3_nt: TGTGCCAGCAGTTTCAGAGACAACACTGAAGCTTTCTTT

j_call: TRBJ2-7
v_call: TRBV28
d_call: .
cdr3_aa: CASSLNYPRYEQYF
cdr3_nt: TGTGCCAGCAGTTTAAACTACCCGAGATACGAGCAGTACTTC

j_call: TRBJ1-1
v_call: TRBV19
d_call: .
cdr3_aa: CASSPTGLMNTEAFF
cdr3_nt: TGTGCCAGTAGTCCCACCGGGCTAATGAACACTGAAGCTTTCTTT

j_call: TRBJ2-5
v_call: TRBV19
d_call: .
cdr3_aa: CASFEVGGRSMKETQYF
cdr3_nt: TGTGCCAGTTTTGAGGTGGGGGGCCGATCAATGAAAGAGACCCAGTACTTC

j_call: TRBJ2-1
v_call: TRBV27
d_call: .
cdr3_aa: CASLGLGQYNEQFF
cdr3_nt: TGTGCCAGCCTGGGACTGGGACAATACAATGAGCAGTTCTTC

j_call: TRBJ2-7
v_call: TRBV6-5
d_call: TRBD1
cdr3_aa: CASSQNRGHTYEQYF
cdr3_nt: TGTGCCAGCAGTCAAAACAGGGGGCACACCTACGAGCAGTACTTC

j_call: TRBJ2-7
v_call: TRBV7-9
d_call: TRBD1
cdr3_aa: CASSWDRSYEQYF
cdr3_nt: TGTGCCAGCAGTTGGGACAGGTCCTACGAGCAGTACTTC

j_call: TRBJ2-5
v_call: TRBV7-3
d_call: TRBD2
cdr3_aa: CASSLSGGTRETQYF
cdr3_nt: TGTGCCAGCAGCCTCTCCGGGGGGACTAGGGAGACCCAGTACTTC

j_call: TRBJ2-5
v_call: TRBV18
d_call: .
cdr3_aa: CASSPGGAETQYF
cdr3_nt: TGTGCCAGCTCACCAGGGGGCGCGGAGACCCAGTACTTC

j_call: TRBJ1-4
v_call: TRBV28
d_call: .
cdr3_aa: CASSLRLAGLNEKLFF
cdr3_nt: TGTGCCAGCAGTTTAAGATTGGCGGGGCTTAATGAAAAACTGTTTTTT

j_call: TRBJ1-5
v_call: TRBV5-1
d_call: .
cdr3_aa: CASSLGTEYSNQPQHF
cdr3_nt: TGCGCCAGCAGCTTGGGGACGGAGTATAGCAATCAGCCCCAGCATTTT

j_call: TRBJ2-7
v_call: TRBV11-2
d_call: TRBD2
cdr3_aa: CASHHSSGRVIRAAYEQYF
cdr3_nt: TGTGCCAGCCACCACTCAAGCGGGAGGGTGATTAGGGCGGCCTACGAGCAGTACTTC

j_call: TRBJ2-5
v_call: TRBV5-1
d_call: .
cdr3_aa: CASSLVAEETQYF
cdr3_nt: TGCGCCAGCAGCTTGGTGGCGGAAGAGACCCAGTACTTC

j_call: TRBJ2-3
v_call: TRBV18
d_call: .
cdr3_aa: CASSPIGTISTDTQYF
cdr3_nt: TGTGCCAGCTCACCAATTGGGACGATCAGCACAGATACGCAGTATTTT

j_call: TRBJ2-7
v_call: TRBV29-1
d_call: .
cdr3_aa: CSVDSGAQDEQYF
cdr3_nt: TGCAGCGTTGATTCCGGGGCCCAAGACGAGCAGTACTTC

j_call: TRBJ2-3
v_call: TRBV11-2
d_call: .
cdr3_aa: CASSLAGSTDTQYF
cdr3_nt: TGTGCCAGCAGCTTAGCGGGTAGCACAGATACGCAGTATTTT